Following are 24 T cell receptor beta chains from one sample sequenced in a study of somatic mutations in cytotoxic T cells in rheumatoid arthritis. Profiling relied on immunoSEQ multiplex PCR, and the TCRdb table lists in-frame clones only, not all of them. This table holds around 4,200 clones, 79% found once. The sequencing input was CD8+ T cells sorted from blood. The receptors here all came from an adult with rheumatoid arthritis.

The rearrangement uses TRBV28 and TRBJ1-1; D is unresolved. Germline CDR1 is MDHEN and CDR2 is SYDVKM. This CDR3 comprises 14 residues. Deletions cut 1 base from V and 4 bases from J, with 10 bases between. In DNA, the CDR3 is TGTGCCAGCAGTTTATTGGGAAGTCGCACTGAAGCTTTCTTT. It yields the protein CASSLLGSRTEAFF.

The chain couples TRBV6-5 to TRBJ2-2, with 14 bases fitting TRBD2. The ends lost 4 bases at V and 4 bases at J; junction bases unmatched: 2. The length of the CDR3 is 16 residues. Germline V gene data show CDR1 as MNHEY and CDR2 as SVGAGI. In DNA form, the CDR3 reads TGTGCCAGCAGTTTCGGGACTAGCGGGGGCACCGGGGAGCTGTTTTTT. As protein: CASSFGTSGGTGELFF.

This clone was picked up a small number of times. V is TRBV6-4 and J is TRBJ2-2; 7 bases match TRBD1. V dropped 2 bases and J dropped 6; count of bases not matched to a gene: 3. The germline V gene encodes CDR1 MRHNA and CDR2 SNTAGT. The CDR3 spans 14 residues. In DNA form, the CDR3 reads TGTGCCAGCAGTGACAGTCAGGGGGCCGGGGAGCTGTTTTTT. Protein product: CASSDSQGAGELFF.

J is TRBJ1-1 and V is TRBV5-8; D not certain. Germline loops: CDR1 SGHTS, CDR2 YDEGEE. There are 12 residues in the CDR3. Trimming removed 2 bases at V and 2 bases at J, with 4 bases between. The CDR3 loop reads CASSFLNTEAFF. Here the CDR3 DNA reads TGTGCCAGCAGCTTCCTCAACACTGAAGCTTTCTTT. Combining the CDR3 with reference TRBV5-8 and TRBJ1-1 gives the whole variable domain EAGVTQSPTHLIKTRGQQATLRCSPISGHTSVYWYQQALGLGLQFLLWYDEGEERNRGNFPPRFSGRQFPNYSSELNVNALELEDSALYLCASSFLNTEAFFGQGTRLTVV.

V is TRBV6-1 and J is TRBJ2-7; D gene uncertain. Deletions cut 2 bases from V and 3 bases from J, with 11 bases between. The CDR3 covers 14 residues. Germline V gene data show CDR1 as MNHNS and CDR2 as SASEGT. CDR3: CASSEYVSYYEQYF. CDR3 in DNA: TGTGCCAGCAGTGAATACGTCAGTTACTACGAGCAGTACTTC.

V gene TRBV13 combines with J gene TRBJ2-2; weak D call: TRBD1 (5 bases). The CDR3 sequence is 16 residues long. V was cut by 5 bases and J by 4 bases, with 17 bases left in between. Germline V gives CDR1 PRHDT, CDR2 FYEKMQ (reference sequence). The CDR3 DNA is TGTGCCAGCAGCCCGACGAGCTTAGACAGCACCGGGGAGCTGTTTTTT. Protein sequence: CASSPTSLDSTGELFF.

The J gene is TRBJ2-1, the V gene TRBV9; D tentatively fits TRBD1 or TRBD2 (5 bases each). V gave up 3 bases and J gave up 11 bases, with 15 bases separating them. Per the germline V gene, CDR1 is SGDLS and CDR2 is YYNGEE. The CDR3 consists of 13 residues. This CDR3 reads CASSAEVRDQQFF. In DNA form, the CDR3 reads TGTGCCAGCAGCGCCGAGGTCAGGGACCAGCAGTTCTTC.

To note about this clone: Other nucleotide sequences from this sample produce the same CDR3. V is TRBV5-1 and J is TRBJ1-5; TRBD1 matches at 7 bases. The CDR3 covers 14 residues. Germline V gene data show CDR1 as SGHRS and CDR2 as YFSETQ. The junction had 2 bases not matched to a gene; V was cut back by 0 bases and J by 5 bases. In nucleotides, the CDR3 is TGCGCCAGCAGCTTGGGACAGGGAGATCAGCCCCAGCATTTT. It is translated as CASSLGQGDQPQHF. The full variable domain, rest sourced from reference TRBV5-1 and TRBJ1-5, is KAGVTQTPRYLIKTRGQQVTLSCSPISGHRSVSWYQQTPGQGLQFLFEYFSETQRNKGNFPGRFSGRQFSNSRSEMNVSTLELGDSALYLCASSLGQGDQPQHFGDGTRLSIL.

This chain links TRBV4-1 with TRBJ1-1; no clear D. The CDR3 has 14 amino acids. The V gene lost 0 bases and the J gene lost 1 base, with 6 bases spanning the gap. Germline CDR1 MGHRA, CDR2 YSYEKL. CDR3 sequence reads: CASSQDPQNTEAFF. CDR3 sequence (DNA): TGCGCCAGCAGCCAAGATCCCCAGAACACTGAAGCTTTCTTT.

This sequence joins TRBV10-3 and TRBJ1-2; 11 positions agree with TRBD1. Germline CDR1 reads ENHRY; CDR2 reads SYGVKD. The CDR3 contains 15 residues. The V and J ends lost 5 bases and 2 bases, in that order; junction bases with no gene match: 4. The chain's CDR3 is CAISIRTGGNYGYTF. CDR3 DNA: TGTGCCATCAGTATCAGGACAGGGGGCAACTATGGCTACACCTTC.

The chain links TRBV7-9 to TRBJ2-7, with D maybe TRBD1 (5 bases). Germline loops: CDR1 SEHNR, CDR2 FQNEAQ (reference sequence). Trimming pared 5 bases from V and 2 bases from J, leaving 16 bases between. CDR3 length: 15 residues. The CDR3 here is CASSPTSTEPYEQYF. Here the CDR3 DNA reads TGTGCCAGCAGCCCGACCTCGACAGAGCCCTACGAGCAGTACTTC.

The chain carries TRBV27 and TRBJ1-1; D call uncertain. CDR3 length: 16 amino acids. CDR1 MNHEY and CDR2 SMNVEV come from the germline V gene (reference sequence). The V gene lost 8 bases and the J gene lost 3 bases, with 22 bases spanning the gap. In nucleotides, the CDR3 is TGTGCCAGCCACTCCCGGGCTCAAGGAACGGACACTGAAGCTTTCTTT. Translation gives CASHSRAQGTDTEAFF.

This clone was picked up a small number of times. V gene TRBV5-1 combines with J gene TRBJ1-1; tentative D call: TRBD1 (6 bases). The V gene lost 0 bases and the J gene lost 6 bases, with 9 bases spanning the gap. Germline V gene data show CDR1 as SGHRS and CDR2 as YFSETQ. The length of the CDR3 is 13 residues. The chain's CDR3 is CASSLAGDAEAFF. CDR3 DNA sequence: TGCGCCAGCAGCTTGGCAGGGGACGCTGAAGCTTTCTTT.

In this sample, this clone turned up a few times. CDR3 loop: CASSIGTGYEQYF. Written as DNA, the CDR3 is TGTGCCAGCAGCATCGGGACAGGCTACGAGCAGTACTTC. The rearrangement joins TRBV13 to TRBJ2-7, with 8 bases that match TRBD1. The V gene end was trimmed by 5 bases and the J gene end by 3 bases; junction bases not matched to a gene: 3. The CDR3 has 13 residues. The V gene's germline CDR1 is PRHDT and CDR2 FYEKMQ (reference sequence).

The chain uses TRBV27 and TRBJ1-1; D possibly corresponds to TRBD1 (6 bases). There are 11 residues in the CDR3. Germline CDR1 MNHEY, CDR2 SMNVEV (reference sequence). Trimming removed 9 bases at V and 8 bases at J, with 13 bases between. The CDR3 region is CASGTSAEAFF. The CDR3 bases are TGTGCCAGTGGGACATCCGCGGAAGCTTTCTTT.

The rearrangement joins TRBV19 to TRBJ1-4; no clear D. Germline V gives CDR1 LNHDA, CDR2 SQIVND (reference sequence). This CDR3 spans 14 amino acids. Trimming took 5 bases from V and 4 from J, leaving 11 bases between them. The CDR3: CASSWSALNEKLFF. The CDR3 DNA is TGTGCCAGTAGTTGGTCAGCCCTTAATGAAAAACTGTTTTTT.

The V gene is TRBV19, the J gene TRBJ1-2, with TRBD1 identical over 8 bases. This CDR3 spans 12 amino acids. Germline V gene lookup returns CDR1 LNHDA and CDR2 SQIVND (reference sequence). With 6 bases clipped from V and 8 bases from J, the junction kept 5 bases outside the gene matches. The DNA for the CDR3 is TGTGCCAGTAGCACAGGGGGTTGGGGCTACACCTTC. Translated, it gives CASSTGGWGYTF.

The chain is built from TRBV4-1 and TRBJ2-1; D is possibly TRBD1 or TRBD2 (6 bases each). Germline V gene sequence: CDR1 MGHRA, CDR2 YSYEKL. The V end lost 8 bases, the J end lost 9 bases, and 20 bases lay between the germline ends. This CDR3 contains 14 residues. CDR3 protein: CASSGGSERGEQFF. The CDR3 coding sequence is TGCGCCAGCTCCGGGGGCAGTGAACGGGGTGAGCAGTTCTTC.

V is TRBV5-1 and J is TRBJ1-1; maybe TRBD1 (5 bases). Trimming stripped 0 bases from V and 0 bases from J, with 12 bases between. The V gene's germline CDR1 is SGHRS and CDR2 YFSETQ. The CDR3 sequence is 16 residues long. CDR3 region: CASSLAWGGMNTEAFF. For the CDR3, the DNA is TGCGCCAGCAGCTTGGCCTGGGGCGGAATGAACACTGAAGCTTTCTTT.

This chain uses TRBV7-2 with TRBJ2-7, with D uncertain. The V gene lost 5 bases and the J gene lost 2 bases, with 19 bases spanning the gap. This CDR3 region has 16 residues. Germline V gene data show CDR1 as SGHTA and CDR2 as FQGNSA. In DNA, the CDR3 is TGTGCCAGCAGCCGTCCCGCGGCACTCATCACCTACGAGCAGTACTTC. Its protein is CASSRPAALITYEQYF.

The chain has TRBV13 and TRBJ1-3; no clear D gene. In germline, CDR1 is PRHDT, CDR2 FYEKMQ (reference sequence). Trimming removed 0 bases at V and 4 bases at J, with 7 bases between. This CDR3 has 14 residues. DNA of the CDR3: TGTGCCAGCAGCTTAGGACAGTCAGGAAACACCATATATTTT. Translating gives CASSLGQSGNTIYF.

This chain links TRBV2 with TRBJ2-7; tentative D call: TRBD1 (6 bases). Trimming removed 6 bases at V and 2 bases at J, with 20 bases between. The CDR3 loop spans 16 amino acids. Germline CDR1 and CDR2: SNHLY and FYNNEI. CDR3 in DNA: TGTGCCAGCAGGGGGCTAACAGGGTTTATTCCCTACGAGCAGTACTTC. Translation gives CASRGLTGFIPYEQYF.

This clone came up once. The gene calls are TRBV28 and TRBJ2-3; perhaps TRBD1 as D (6 bases). This CDR3 has 14 amino acids. Germline V lookup: CDR1 MDHEN, CDR2 SYDVKM. Trimming cost V 5 bases and J 4 bases, with 13 bases left between them. CDR3 residues: CASSNPGAADTQYF. CDR3 coding DNA: TGTGCCAGCAGTAACCCAGGGGCGGCAGATACGCAGTATTTT. Using reference TRBV28 and TRBJ2-3 for the parts outside the CDR3, the full variable domain is DVKVTQSSRYLVKRTGEKVFLECVQDMDHENMFWYRQDPGLGLRLIYFSYDVKMKEKGDIPEGYSVSREKKERFSLILESASTNQTSMYLCASSNPGAADTQYFGPGTRLTVL.

The CDR3 protein is CASSFLGWAEQFF. The CDR3 DNA sequence: TGTGCCAGCAGCTTTTTAGGGTGGGCTGAGCAGTTCTTC. This chain links TRBV7-2 with TRBJ2-1; D gene unclear. The CDR3 loop spans 13 amino acids. Per germline, CDR1 SGHTA and CDR2 FQGNSA. V lost 3 bases and J 9 bases, leaving 12 bases between the germline ends.